A selection of T cell receptor beta chains follows, all from one sample in a study of cytomegalovirus exposure and HLA in healthy donors. The assay was immunoSEQ multiplex PCR, and TCRdb's table has in-frame clones only and misses some. The data show over 110,000 clones, roughly four fifths seen once. Material for sequencing was PBMCs. The receptors were gathered from a male donor in good health and CMV-seronegative. CDR3s include the opening cysteine and the closing phenylalanine or tryptophan. Fields, in order: clone size, J gene, V gene, D gene, CDR3 protein, CDR3 DNA. The D gene is left open where the match is weak. Part of the rows lack a size; the others show once, few, many or a class for expanded clones.

few,TRBJ2-7,TRBV6-5,-,CASSAMSSYEQYF,TGTGCCAGCAGTGCCATGAGCTCCTACGAGCAGTACTTC
-,TRBJ2-1,TRBV30,-,CAWRGAYTGPPFDEQFF,TGTGCCTGGAGGGGGGCCTATACGGGACCCCCTTTTGATGAGCAGTTCTTC
-,TRBJ2-1,TRBV5-6,TRBD2,CASSSSGISYNEQFF,TGTGCCAGCAGCTCTAGCGGGATCTCCTACAATGAGCAGTTCTTC
-,TRBJ2-5,TRBV30,TRBD2,CAWKRERVGETQYF,TGTGCCTGGAAGCGGGAGAGAGTTGGGGAGACCCAGTACTTC
few,TRBJ2-7,TRBV7-9,-,CASSFAGDGEQYF,TGTGCCAGCAGCTTTGCGGGCGACGGCGAGCAGTACTTC
-,TRBJ2-1,TRBV4-2,TRBD1,CASSQGTGKLDEQFF,TGTGCCAGCAGCCAAGGGACAGGGAAGTTGGATGAGCAGTTCTTC
-,TRBJ2-1,TRBV11-2,TRBD1,CASSFGTGSNEQFF,TGTGCCAGCAGCTTCGGGACAGGGAGCAATGAGCAGTTCTTC
-,TRBJ2-1,TRBV28,TRBD2,CASTRRLAAYNEQFF,TGTGCCAGCACCCGGCGGCTAGCGGCCTACAATGAGCAGTTCTTC
-,TRBJ2-5,TRBV27,TRBD1,CASSSIRDRGKTQYF,TGTGCCAGCAGTTCGATCCGGGACAGGGGGAAGACCCAGTACTTC
-,TRBJ2-7,TRBV27,TRBD2,CASRASGSTYEQYF,TGTGCCAGCAGGGCTAGCGGGTCGACCTACGAGCAGTACTTC
-,TRBJ2-7,TRBV27,-,CASSLMPDYEQYF,TGTGCCAGCAGTTTAATGCCAGATTACGAGCAGTACTTC
once,TRBJ2-7,TRBV5-1,TRBD2,CASSYGLAGEGEQYF,TGCGCCAGCAGCTACGGACTAGCGGGAGAAGGCGAGCAGTACTTC
-,TRBJ1-2,TRBV30,-,CAWNRDFRGYTF,TGTGCCTGGAACCGGGACTTCCGAGGCTACACCTTC
-,TRBJ2-6,TRBV18,-,CASSRIRVSGANVLTF,TGTGCCAGCTCACGGATCAGGGTTTCTGGGGCCAACGTCCTGACTTTC
-,TRBJ1-2,TRBV6-1,-,CASSGLTQSVFYGYTF,TGTGCCAGCAGTGGACTCACCCAGTCGGTTTTCTATGGCTACACCTTC
few,TRBJ1-1,TRBV6-6,TRBD1,CASSYSGTGAEAFF,TGTGCCAGCAGTTATTCCGGGACAGGGGCTGAAGCTTTCTTT
few,TRBJ2-1,TRBV9,TRBD2,CASSVDGLATDNEQFF,TGTGCCAGCAGCGTAGACGGACTAGCGACTGACAATGAGCAGTTCTTC
-,TRBJ1-1,TRBV18,-,CASSPSGDTEAFF,TGTGCCAGCTCACCGTCGGGGGACACTGAAGCTTTCTTT
-,TRBJ2-1,TRBV7-8,-,CASSLAGSGLSSYNEQFF,TGTGCCAGCAGCTTAGCGGGGTCAGGGCTCAGCTCCTACAATGAGCAGTTCTTC
once,TRBJ2-3,TRBV7-7,TRBD2,CASSLGRLAGGSSDTQYF,TGTGCCAGCAGCTTAGGGAGACTAGCGGGAGGGTCCAGTGATACGCAGTATTTT
-,TRBJ1-4,TRBV28,TRBD1,CATHGGQSNEKLFF,TGTGCCACCCACGGGGGACAGTCTAATGAAAAACTGTTTTTT
-,TRBJ2-5,TRBV9,TRBD1,CASSDGTGKETQYF,TGTGCCAGCAGCGATGGGACAGGGAAAGAGACCCAGTACTTC
-,TRBJ2-7,TRBV13,TRBD2,CASSFGTSGASKQYF,TGTGCCAGCAGCTTCGGGACTAGCGGGGCCTCCAAGCAGTACTTC
-,TRBJ1-1,TRBV27,-,CASRSTRLITEAFF,TGTGCCAGCAGGAGTACTCGCCTAATCACTGAAGCTTTCTTT
-,TRBJ2-1,TRBV30,-,CAWSSDNEQFF,TGTGCCTGGAGTAGCGACAATGAGCAGTTCTTC
-,TRBJ2-3,TRBV28,TRBD2,CASRLGLAIRNTQYF,TGTGCCAGCAGGTTGGGACTAGCGATACGTAATACGCAGTATTTT
-,TRBJ1-2,TRBV18,-,CASSPGGVYTF,TGTGCCAGCTCTCCCGGGGGGGTCTACACCTTC
once,TRBJ2-2,TRBV5-1,TRBD2,CASSREGGSDTGELFF,TGCGCCAGCAGCCGGGAGGGGGGAAGTGACACCGGGGAGCTGTTTTTT
-,TRBJ2-5,TRBV30,-,CAWTPRESETQYF,TGTGCCTGGACCCCCCGAGAGTCGGAGACCCAGTACTTC
-,TRBJ2-7,TRBV27,-,CASSLRLNYEQYF,TGTGCCAGCAGTTTAAGACTGAACTACGAGCAGTACTTC
-,TRBJ2-1,TRBV5-1,TRBD2,CASSLEREGVDRNEQFF,TGCGCCAGCAGCTTGGAGAGGGAGGGCGTAGATAGGAATGAGCAGTTCTTC
-,TRBJ2-7,TRBV2,TRBD1,CASSPLAGGYDEQYF,TGTGCCAGCAGTCCCCTGGCAGGGGGCTACGACGAGCAGTACTTC
-,TRBJ2-3,TRBV27,-,CASRPDTYYTDTQYF,TGTGCCAGCAGGCCTGATACCTACTACACAGATACGCAGTATTTT
few,TRBJ1-4,TRBV30,-,CAWTTYTNEKLFF,TGTGCCTGGACAACATACACGAATGAAAAACTGTTTTTT
-,TRBJ1-2,TRBV6-6,-,CASSYAREGYTF,TGTGCCAGCAGTTACGCGCGAGAAGGCTACACCTTC
-,TRBJ2-7,TRBV27,-,CASSPQGPLSYEQYF,TGTGCCAGCAGTCCTCAGGGCCCCCTCTCCTACGAGCAGTACTTC
-,TRBJ2-7,TRBV5-1,-,CASSGFGGEQYF,TGCGCCAGCAGTGGTTTCGGGGGCGAGCAGTACTTC
-,TRBJ2-2,TRBV12-5,-,CASGLVLLGAAGELFF,TGTGCTAGTGGTTTGGTACTTCTAGGGGCAGCCGGGGAGCTGTTTTTT
once,TRBJ2-7,TRBV28,TRBD2,CASSRTSVYEQYF,TGTGCCAGCAGTCGGACTAGCGTCTACGAGCAGTACTTC
-,TRBJ2-3,TRBV2,-,CASRGPTGSVDTQYF,TGTGCCAGCAGAGGACCAACAGGGTCTGTTGATACGCAGTATTTT
-,TRBJ2-2,TRBV5-1,-,CASSLSSRGGELFF,TGCGCCAGCAGCTTGAGCTCTCGGGGCGGGGAGCTGTTTTTT
-,TRBJ2-1,TRBV28,TRBD2,CASSLGTSGREYNEQFF,TGTGCCAGCAGTTTAGGGACTAGCGGGAGGGAGTACAATGAGCAGTTCTTC
-,TRBJ2-1,TRBV27,TRBD1,CASSLQGERGNEQFF,TGTGCCAGCAGTTTACAGGGGGAAAGGGGAAATGAGCAGTTCTTC
once,TRBJ2-2,TRBV10-3,TRBD2,CAINVRLAINTGELFF,TGTGCCATCAACGTAAGACTAGCGATCAACACCGGGGAGCTGTTTTTT
-,TRBJ2-1,TRBV2,-,CASSLYGLTNNEQFF,TGTGCCAGCAGTTTGTACGGGTTAACCAACAATGAGCAGTTCTTC
-,TRBJ2-1,TRBV4-1,TRBD1,CASSLQGSSYNEQFF,TGCGCCAGCAGCCTACAGGGGTCCTCCTACAATGAGCAGTTCTTC
once,TRBJ2-7,TRBV4-2,TRBD1,CASSLQGASSYEQYF,TGTGCCAGCAGCCTACAGGGGGCGTCTTCCTACGAGCAGTACTTC
-,TRBJ2-2,TRBV11-2,-,CASSLGGLNTGELFF,TGTGCCAGCAGCTTAGGCGGACTTAACACCGGGGAGCTGTTTTTT
-,TRBJ2-7,TRBV4-2,-,CASSQDRGAYEQYF,TGTGCCAGCAGCCAAGACAGGGGTGCCTACGAGCAGTACTTC
-,TRBJ1-2,TRBV19,-,CATKGAAGVDTF,TGTGCCACTAAAGGAGCGGCCGGGGTAGACACCTTC
-,TRBJ2-7,TRBV21-1,-,CASSHPDRDKYF,TGTGCCAGCAGCCACCCGGACAGGGATAAGTACTTC
few,TRBJ2-2,TRBV15,TRBD2,CATSRQTSGAVELFF,TGTGCCACCAGCAGGCAGACTAGCGGAGCCGTGGAGCTGTTTTTT
-,TRBJ2-7,TRBV28,-,CASSLTALLYSYEQYF,TGTGCCAGCAGTTTAACCGCCCTACTGTACTCCTACGAGCAGTACTTC
-,TRBJ2-2,TRBV6-5,TRBD1,CASSYSIATGPGELFF,TGTGCCAGCAGTTACTCGATTGCGACAGGGCCCGGGGAGCTGTTTTTT
-,TRBJ2-3,TRBV7-9,TRBD2,CASSLVGKLAGTSTDTQYF,TGTGCCAGCAGCTTAGTTGGGAAACTAGCGGGAACTAGCACAGATACGCAGTATTTT
-,TRBJ2-7,TRBV5-1,TRBD2,CASSLAAGGEYEQYF,TGCGCCAGCAGCTTGGCAGCGGGAGGGGAATACGAGCAGTACTTC
-,TRBJ2-7,TRBV2,-,CASSDRGQGGTYEQYF,TGTGCCAGCAGTGATAGAGGTCAGGGAGGTACCTACGAGCAGTACTTC
-,TRBJ1-4,TRBV2,-,CASSRRGEDEKLFF,TGTGCCAGCAGTCGACGTGGGGAGGATGAAAAACTGTTTTTT
few,TRBJ2-7,TRBV7-2,-,CASGGPGWEEQYF,TGTGCCAGCGGAGGGCCGGGGTGGGAGGAGCAGTACTTC
-,TRBJ2-1,TRBV15,TRBD2,CATSRERAGGSAEQFF,TGTGCCACCAGCAGAGAGCGAGCGGGAGGGAGCGCTGAGCAGTTCTTC